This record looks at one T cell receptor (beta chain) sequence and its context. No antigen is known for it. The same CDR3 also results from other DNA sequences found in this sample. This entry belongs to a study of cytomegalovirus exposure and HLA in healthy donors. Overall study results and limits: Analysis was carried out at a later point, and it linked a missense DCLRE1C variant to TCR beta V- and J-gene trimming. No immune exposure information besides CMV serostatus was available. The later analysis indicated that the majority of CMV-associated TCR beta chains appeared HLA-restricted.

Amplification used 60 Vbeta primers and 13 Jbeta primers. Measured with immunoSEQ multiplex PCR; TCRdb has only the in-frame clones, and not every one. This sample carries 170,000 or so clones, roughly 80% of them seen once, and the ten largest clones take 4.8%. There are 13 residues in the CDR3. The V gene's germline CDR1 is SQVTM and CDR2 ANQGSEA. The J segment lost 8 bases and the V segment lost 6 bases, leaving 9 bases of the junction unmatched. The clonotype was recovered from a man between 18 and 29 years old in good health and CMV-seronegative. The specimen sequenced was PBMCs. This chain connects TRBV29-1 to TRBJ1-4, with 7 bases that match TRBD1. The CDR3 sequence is CSVMTGMEEKLFF. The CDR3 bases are TGCAGCGTAATGACAGGGATGGAGGAAAAACTGTTTTTT.